The text below deals with one TCR beta chain. This sample was taken from a study of blood T cell repertoires in COVID-19. The germline V gene has CDR1 SGHTA and CDR2 FQGNSA. V was shortened by 4 bases and J by 0 bases, with 11 bases between the two germline ends. The CDR3 is 15 amino acids. Here immunoSEQ multiplex PCR was the method, and the copy in TCRdb shows in-frame clones only, minus some. The table has fewer than 350,000 clones, around 89% seen once; the top ten hold approximately 1.8%. Material: peripheral blood. The source of this sequence is a young woman with COVID-19, enrolled during active disease. This chain uses TRBV7-2 with TRBJ2-3; the D gene is possibly TRBD1 (5 bases). CDR3 coding DNA: TGTGCCAGCAGCTGGGGCCTTTTTAGCACAGATACGCAGTATTTT. It specifies CASSWGLFSTDTQYF.